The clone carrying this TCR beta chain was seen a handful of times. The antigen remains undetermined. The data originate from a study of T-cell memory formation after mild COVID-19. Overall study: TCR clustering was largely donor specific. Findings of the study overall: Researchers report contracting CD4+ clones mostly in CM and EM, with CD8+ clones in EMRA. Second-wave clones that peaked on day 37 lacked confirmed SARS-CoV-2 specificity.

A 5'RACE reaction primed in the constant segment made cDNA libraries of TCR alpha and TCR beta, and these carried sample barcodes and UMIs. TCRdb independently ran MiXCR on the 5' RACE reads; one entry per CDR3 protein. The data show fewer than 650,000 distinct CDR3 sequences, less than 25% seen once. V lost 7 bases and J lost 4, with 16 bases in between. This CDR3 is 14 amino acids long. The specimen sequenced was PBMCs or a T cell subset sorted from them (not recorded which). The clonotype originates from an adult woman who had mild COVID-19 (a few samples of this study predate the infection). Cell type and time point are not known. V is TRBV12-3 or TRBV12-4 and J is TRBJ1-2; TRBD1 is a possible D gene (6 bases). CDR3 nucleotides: TGTGCCAGCACCCCGAACAGGGCGTCCTATGGCTACACCTTC. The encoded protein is CASTPNRASYGYTF.